This record concerns one T cell receptor (beta chain) sequence. The record originates from a study of T cell changes during pregnancy in multiple sclerosis. The CDR3 length is 16 residues. Trimming cost V 3 bases and J 1 base, with 12 bases left between them. CDR1 MNHNY and CDR2 SVGAGI come from the germline V gene (reference sequence). Clones were read by immunoSEQ multiplex PCR, and TCRdb kept only the in-frame ones, dropping some. The table records more than 35,000 clones, roughly 91% of them present only once. The origin of this receptor is a female donor with multiple sclerosis, enrolled in a pregnancy study. Sequenced material: CD4+ T cells from peripheral blood mononuclear cells, taken in the first trimester of pregnancy. The genes are TRBV6-6 and TRBJ2-2, with D maybe TRBD2 (5 bases). Written as DNA, the CDR3 is TGTGCCAGCAGTTATTCGGACTGGAGGAACACCGGGGAGCTGTTTTTT. This translates into CASSYSDWRNTGELFF.